Below are 16 T cell receptor beta chains sequenced from a single sample in a study of long-term antiretroviral therapy in people with HIV. The immunoSEQ assay was v3.0, run at survey level. Profiled with immunoSEQ multiplex PCR; TCRdb holds only in-frame clones, not every one. The sample carries over 10,000 clones, approximately 90% recorded once. The sequences come from unsorted PBMCs, collected 2.1 years after starting antiretroviral therapy. The receptor source for this set is a woman aged 40 to 50 with HIV.

The chain uses TRBV29-1 and TRBJ2-3; 12 nucleotides line up with TRBD2. Trimming took 5 bases from V and 3 from J; bases not matched to a gene: 6. The CDR3 has 15 amino acids. CDR1 and CDR2 (germline): SQVTM, ANQGSEA. CDR3 nucleotides: TGCAGCGTTTCAATAACTAGCGGGGGGACAGATACGCAGTATTTT. It codes for CSVSITSGGTDTQYF.

The chain joins TRBV11-2 to TRBJ1-4, with 8 bases matching TRBD1. With V trimmed by 3 bases and J by 6 bases, 3 bases remained unmatched. The CDR3 totals 14 residues. Germline V gene lookup returns CDR1 SGHAT and CDR2 FQNNGV. CDR3 sequence reads: CASSFRTGHEKLFF. CDR3 in DNA: TGTGCCAGCAGCTTCCGGACAGGGCATGAAAAACTGTTTTTT.

The rearrangement joins TRBV5-1 to TRBJ2-3; D is possibly TRBD2 (6 bases). V lost 1 base to trimming and J lost 6 bases, with 12 bases between them. CDR1 and CDR2 from the germline V gene are SGHRS and YFSETQ. The CDR3 has 14 residues. This chain's CDR3 is CASSLWGEDDTQYF. As DNA, the CDR3 is TGCGCCAGCAGCTTGTGGGGGGAGGACGATACGCAGTATTTT. The full variable domain, in which reference TRBV5-1 and TRBJ2-3 provide the parts outside the CDR3, is KAGVTQTPRYLIKTRGQQVTLSCSPISGHRSVSWYQQTPGQGLQFLFEYFSETQRNKGNFPGRFSGRQFSNSRSEMNVSTLELGDSALYLCASSLWGEDDTQYFGPGTRLTVL.

The chain joins TRBV5-1 to TRBJ1-1; possible D gene TRBD1, 6 bases. V dropped 0 bases and J dropped 0 bases, with 6 bases sitting between them. This CDR3 is built from 14 residues. Germline CDR1 is SGHRS and CDR2 is YFSETQ. CDR3 protein: CASSLGTVNTEAFF. The CDR3 coding sequence is TGCGCCAGCAGCTTGGGGACAGTGAACACTGAAGCTTTCTTT.

This clone was seen a handful of times. The chain has TRBV12-5 and TRBJ2-1, with TRBD2 matching over 7 bases. Germline loops: CDR1 LGHNT, CDR2 FRNRAP. J gave up 3 bases and V 1 base, and 0 bases lay outside the gene matches. This CDR3 comprises 14 residues. The CDR3 is CASGLGTSYNEQFF. The CDR3 DNA reads TGTGCTAGTGGTTTGGGGACTAGCTACAATGAGCAGTTCTTC.

The chain is built from TRBV9 and TRBJ2-2; D gene unclear. The CDR3 is made up of 14 amino acids. V shed 1 base and J shed 5 bases, with 9 bases lying between them. Germline CDR1 is SGDLS and CDR2 is YYNGEE. CDR3 bases: TGTGCCAGCAGCGTAAAGGGTATAACCGGGGAGCTGTTTTTT. It translates to CASSVKGITGELFF.

The chain carries TRBV4-3 and TRBJ2-6, with no clear D. The length of the CDR3 is 18 residues. Germline CDR1 LGHNA, CDR2 YSLEER. The V gene lost 1 base and the J gene lost 1 base, with 14 bases spanning the gap. CDR3: CASSQVITDPSGANVLTF. CDR3 coding DNA: TGCGCCAGCAGCCAAGTGATCACAGACCCATCTGGGGCCAACGTCCTGACTTTC.

This clone has only one observation. The J gene is TRBJ1-4, the V gene TRBV5-6; perhaps TRBD1 as D (5 bases). This CDR3 spans 15 amino acids. The germline V gene has CDR1 SGHDT and CDR2 YYEEEE. The V and J ends lost 1 base and 4 bases respectively, with 11 bases between them. This CDR3 is CASSLMGESNEKLFF. The CDR3 nucleotides are TGTGCCAGCAGCTTGATGGGGGAAAGTAATGAAAAACTGTTTTTT.

V is TRBV14 and J is TRBJ2-1, with 8 positions matching TRBD1. In germline, CDR1 is SGHDN, CDR2 FVKESK. The CDR3 is made up of 15 amino acids. V trimming: 5 bases; J trimming: 7 bases; junction bases outside the gene matches: 10. In DNA form, the CDR3 reads TGTGCCAGCAGCGCCCCCAGACAGGGGATAAATGAGCAGTTCTTC. Translating it yields CASSAPRQGINEQFF.

The chain recombines TRBV5-1 with TRBJ2-5; TRBD2 agrees at 16 bases. Per germline, CDR1 SGHRS and CDR2 YFSETQ. After removal of 4 bases from V and 5 bases from J, the junction contained 5 bases not matched to a gene. The CDR3 consists of 16 residues. Written as DNA, the CDR3 is TGCGCCAGCAGCATCGGGACTAGCGGGGGGGCGGAGACCCAGTACTTC. Translation: CASSIGTSGGAETQYF.

The genes are TRBV18 and TRBJ1-4; 10 positions agree with TRBD1. From germline, CDR1 is KGHSH and CDR2 LQKENI. Germline trimming cut 5 bases from V and 7 bases from J; bases unmatched to any gene: 4. The CDR3 length is 14 residues. CDR3 DNA sequence: TGTGCCAGCTCATCTCGGGACAGGGGTGAAAAACTGTTTTTT. It translates to CASSSRDRGEKLFF.

The chain links TRBV4-3 to TRBJ2-3; TRBD1 matches 7 bases. The CDR3 covers 18 residues. The germline V gene encodes CDR1 LGHNA and CDR2 YSLEER. Trimming took 0 bases from V and 3 from J; bases not matched to a gene: 12. The chain's CDR3 is CASSQDWVRAGGTDTQYF. CDR3 nucleotides: TGCGCCAGCAGCCAAGATTGGGTCCGGGCAGGGGGAACAGATACGCAGTATTTT.

The V call is TRBV7-9, the J call TRBJ1-1; maybe TRBD1 (6 bases). CDR3 length equals 14 residues. V lost 3 bases and J 0 bases, leaving 8 bases between the germline ends. The germline V gene has CDR1 SEHNR and CDR2 FQNEAQ (reference sequence). This chain's CDR3 is CASSFSGVNTEAFF. The CDR3 DNA sequence: TGTGCCAGCAGCTTTTCAGGGGTGAACACTGAAGCTTTCTTT.

This rearrangement joins TRBV7-8 to TRBJ2-2; 8 nucleotides align to TRBD1. This CDR3 has 16 amino acids. With 5 bases clipped from V and 1 base from J, the junction kept 6 bases outside the gene matches. Germline V CDR1 and CDR2: SGHVS, FQNEAQ. The CDR3 spells CASSGPGTGNTGELFF. The CDR3 DNA reads TGTGCCAGCAGCGGGCCGGGGACAGGGAACACCGGGGAGCTGTTTTTT.

The chain links TRBV5-4 to TRBJ1-4, with 8 bases fitting TRBD1. CDR1 and CDR2 from the germline V gene are SGHNT and YYREEE (reference sequence). V was pared by 3 bases and J by 5 bases, with 6 bases of the junction left unmatched. The CDR3 runs 15 residues. This CDR3 is CASSSRQGPNEKLFF. DNA for the CDR3: TGTGCCAGCAGCTCCCGACAGGGGCCAAATGAAAAACTGTTTTTT.

This clone has a single count. Here the CDR3 reads CASSLSLWGTYEQYF. CDR3 nucleotide sequence: TGTGCCAGTAGTTTGAGTCTTTGGGGGACCTACGAGCAGTACTTC. The V gene is TRBV19, the J gene TRBJ2-7; D is perhaps TRBD1 or TRBD2 (5 bases each). V was cut by 5 bases and J by 2 bases, with 16 bases left in between. The V gene's germline CDR1 is LNHDA and CDR2 SQIVND (reference sequence). This CDR3 contains 15 residues. Drawing the rest from reference TRBV19 and TRBJ2-7, the complete variable domain is DGGITQSPKYLFRKEGQNVTLSCEQNLNHDAMYWYRQDPGQGLRLIYYSQIVNDFQKGDIAEGYSVSREKKESFPLTVTSAQKNPTAFYLCASSLSLWGTYEQYFGPGTRLTVT.